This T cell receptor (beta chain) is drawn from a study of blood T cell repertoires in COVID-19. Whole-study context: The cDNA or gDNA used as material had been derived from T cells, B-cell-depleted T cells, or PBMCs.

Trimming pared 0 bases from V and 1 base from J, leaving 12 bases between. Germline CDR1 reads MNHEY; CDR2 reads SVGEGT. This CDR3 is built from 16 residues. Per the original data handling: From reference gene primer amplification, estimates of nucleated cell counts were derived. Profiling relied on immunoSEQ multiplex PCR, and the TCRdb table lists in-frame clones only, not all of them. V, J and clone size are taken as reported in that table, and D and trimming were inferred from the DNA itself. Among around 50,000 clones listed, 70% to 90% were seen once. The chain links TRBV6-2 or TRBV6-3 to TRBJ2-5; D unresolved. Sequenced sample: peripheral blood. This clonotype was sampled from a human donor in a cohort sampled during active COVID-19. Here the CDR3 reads CASSYSPPLPQETQYF. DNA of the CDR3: TGTGCCAGCAGTTACTCTCCGCCTCTACCCCAAGAGACCCAGTACTTC.